Listed below are T cell receptor beta chains from one sample, sequenced in a study of blood T cell repertoires in COVID-19. Assay used: immunoSEQ multiplex PCR; TCRdb lists only in-frame clones, some missing. The sample yields roughly 140,000 clones, roughly four fifths seen once. The sequenced sample consisted of peripheral blood. The receptors shown here come from a human donor in a cohort sampled during active COVID-19. Both conserved end residues are part of each CDR3. The order of the fields is J gene, V gene, D gene, CDR3 protein, CDR3 DNA. The D gene is left open where the match is weak.

TRBJ2-5,TRBV19,TRBD2,CASSARLAGGKYQETQYF,TGTGCCAGTAGTGCAAGACTAGCGGGGGGCAAGTACCAAGAGACCCAGTACTTC
TRBJ2-2,TRBV19,TRBD2,CASSSGGRTGELFF,TGTGCCAGTAGTAGCGGGGGGCGGACCGGGGAGCTGTTTTTT
TRBJ2-7,TRBV9,-,CASSVGSDSYEQYF,TGTGCCAGCAGCGTTGGTAGCGACTCCTACGAGCAGTACTTC
TRBJ1-2,TRBV19,TRBD1,CASRGPGQGAPGYTF,TGTGCCAGTAGAGGTCCGGGACAGGGGGCGCCTGGCTACACCTTC
TRBJ2-2,TRBV3-1/TRBV3-2,-,CASSPHGLSGELFF,TGTGCCAGCAGCCCTCACGGGTTGTCCGGGGAGCTGTTTTTT
TRBJ2-2,TRBV11-2,-,CASSFDTGELFF,TGTGCCAGCAGCTTCGACACCGGGGAGCTGTTTTTT
TRBJ2-5,TRBV7-3,-,CASSKGARETQYF,TGTGCCAGCAGCAAAGGGGCCCGAGAGACCCAGTACTTC
TRBJ2-7,TRBV11-1,-,CASSFKYEQYF,TGTGCCAGCAGCTTCAAATACGAGCAGTACTTC
TRBJ2-7,TRBV7-9,-,CASSVNWGPYEQYF,TGTGCCAGCAGCGTAAATTGGGGCCCCTACGAGCAGTACTTC
TRBJ2-7,TRBV6-1,-,CASSEGGALLEQYF,TGTGCCAGCAGTGAAGGGGGCGCCTTGCTCGAGCAGTACTTC
TRBJ1-2,TRBV7-9,TRBD1,CASSRPAVGTGGPIGYTF,TGTGCCAGCAGTCGACCCGCCGTCGGGACAGGGGGCCCGATCGGCTACACCTTC
TRBJ2-7,TRBV5-5,-,CASSLARAYEQYF,TGTGCCAGCAGCTTGGCCAGGGCCTACGAGCAGTACTTC